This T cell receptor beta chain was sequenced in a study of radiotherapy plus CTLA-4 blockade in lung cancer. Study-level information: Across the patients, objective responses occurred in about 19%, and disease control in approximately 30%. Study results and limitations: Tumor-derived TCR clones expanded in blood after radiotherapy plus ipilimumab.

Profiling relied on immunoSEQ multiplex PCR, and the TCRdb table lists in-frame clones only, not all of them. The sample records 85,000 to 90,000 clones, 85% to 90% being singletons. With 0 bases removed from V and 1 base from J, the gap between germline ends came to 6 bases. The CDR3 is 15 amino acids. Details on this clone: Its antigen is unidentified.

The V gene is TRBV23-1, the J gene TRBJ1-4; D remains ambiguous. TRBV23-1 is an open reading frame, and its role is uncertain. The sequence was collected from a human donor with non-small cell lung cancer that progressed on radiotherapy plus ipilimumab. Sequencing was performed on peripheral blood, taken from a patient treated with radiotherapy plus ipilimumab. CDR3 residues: CASSQSVRTNEKLFF. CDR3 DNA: TGCGCCAGCAGTCAATCGGTGCGAACTAATGAAAAACTGTTTTTT.